The rows below give T cell receptor beta chains drawn from one sample of a study of cytomegalovirus exposure and HLA in healthy donors. Clones were sequenced by immunoSEQ multiplex PCR, and TCRdb holds only the in-frame ones, with some missing. Of under 150,000 clones detected, approximately 81% appear once; the ten largest clones hold around 4.5%. Sample: PBMCs. The receptors were gathered from a young man in good health and CMV-seropositive. The conserved cysteine and the conserved F or W are not part of the CDR3 here. Each record gives: CDR3 length, J gene, V gene, CDR3 protein.

length: 12; J: TRBJ2-5; V: TRBV7-2; CDR3: ASSALTGEGTQY
length: 15; J: TRBJ1-4; V: TRBV4-3; CDR3: ASSPRGIEGANEKLF
length: 14; J: TRBJ2-3; V: TRBV5-1; CDR3: ASSAQGSLSTDTQY
length: 15; J: TRBJ1-1; V: TRBV4-3; CDR3: ASSQDRFGTGNTEAF
length: 12; J: TRBJ2-1; V: TRBV6-5; CDR3: ASVRGGEYNEQF
length: 13; J: TRBJ2-2; V: TRBV11-2; CDR3: ASSLEGLPTGELF
length: 12; J: TRBJ2-7; V: TRBV5-4; CDR3: ASSSKTGMDEQY
length: 12; J: TRBJ2-3; V: TRBV11-3; CDR3: ASSLERSSGRQY
length: 10; J: TRBJ2-7; V: TRBV18; CDR3: ASSPGSGEQY
length: 13; J: TRBJ2-3; V: TRBV2; CDR3: ASSLQGGRTDTQY
length: 14; J: TRBJ2-4; V: TRBV4-2; CDR3: ASSQEPGGLPNIQY
length: 13; J: TRBJ2-7; V: TRBV7-8; CDR3: ASSPRLAADYEQY
length: 16; J: TRBJ2-5; V: TRBV5-6; CDR3: ASSFVMQASRAGETQY
length: 13; J: TRBJ2-2; V: TRBV19; CDR3: ASSIGTGGTGELF
length: 13; J: TRBJ1-4; V: TRBV11-2; CDR3: ASSGTAGANEKLF